One and the same sample provided the 24 T cell receptor beta chains below, sequenced in a study of T cells in Graves' hyperthyroidism and ophthalmopathy. Amplified TCR beta CDR3 regions came from RNA transcripts. HTBI primers were the set used in a first-round RT-PCR of the TCR CDR3. Via MiXCR, TCRdb re-called the multiplex PCR reads, giving one row per CDR3 protein. The top ten clones hold around 7.7% of a sample with roughly 740,000 distinct CDR3 sequences, around 15% of them seen once. Sequenced material: blood. Source of these receptors: a man younger than 30 with Graves' hyperthyroidism.

The genes are TRBV9 and TRBJ2-1, with D possibly being TRBD2 (6 bases). The ends were cut back, 1 base at V and 6 bases at J, with 14 bases in the middle. The CDR3 runs 15 residues. The germline gives CDR1 SGDLS, CDR2 YYNGEE. The CDR3 loop is CASSVSGSRLNEQFF. DNA of the CDR3: TGTGCCAGCAGCGTAAGCGGGTCCCGCCTCAATGAGCAGTTCTTC.

The CDR3 DNA reads TGCGCCAGCAGCCAGGCTTCTAGCGCCTACTCCTACAATGAGCAGTTCTTC. It yields the protein CASSQASSAYSYNEQFF. V is TRBV4-3 and J is TRBJ2-1, with D maybe TRBD2 (6 bases). From germline, CDR1 is LGHNA and CDR2 YSLEER. CDR3 length: 17 residues. V lost 3 bases, J lost 0 bases, and 15 bases lay in between.

The sample holds a few counts of this clonotype. The chain recombines TRBV7-6 with TRBJ2-5; 8 bases map to TRBD2. The germline CDR1 and CDR2 sequences are SGHVS and FNYEAQ. CDR3 length equals 15 residues. V was clipped by 6 bases and J by 5 bases; unmatched bases: 11. Written as DNA, the CDR3 is TGTGCCAGCAGGGAAGGAGCTAGCGGGTGGGAGACCCAGTACTTC. It is translated as CASREGASGWETQYF.

This clonotype was seen repeatedly, ten times or more. J is TRBJ2-7 and V is TRBV28; D is uncertain. V was trimmed by 5 bases and J by 3 bases, leaving 8 bases between them. CDR1 MDHEN and CDR2 SYDVKM come from the germline V gene. CDR3 size: 12 residues. The CDR3 DNA follows: TGTGCCAGCAGTCCTCCCCTCTACGAGCAGTACTTC. Amino acids: CASSPPLYEQYF.

The chain links TRBV5-6 to TRBJ2-1; D is unclear. This CDR3 is built from 12 residues. Germline V gene sequence: CDR1 SGHDT, CDR2 YYEEEE. Trimming removed 3 bases from V and 7 bases from J, with 8 bases in between. The CDR3 sequence is CASSSPKNEQFF. DNA for the CDR3: TGTGCCAGCAGCTCCCCAAAAAATGAGCAGTTCTTC.

As regards this clonotype: With a much larger clone just one base away, this may be a read error. The gene calls are TRBV6-1 and TRBJ2-7; D is ambiguous. The CDR3 is made up of 12 amino acids. Trimming took 11 bases from V and 2 from J, leaving 13 bases between them. The germline CDR1 and CDR2 sequences are MNHNS and SASEGT. The CDR3 is CARRGTTYEQYF. The CDR3 nucleotides read TGTGCCCGCCGTGGCACTACCTACGAGCAGTACTTC.

Details on this clonotype: A read error may explain this, as a much larger clone is one base away. It is likely a read error, because the conserved phenylalanine at the end of the CDR3 is missing. V usage is TRBV2 and J usage is TRBJ2-1; D not certain. Germline CDR1 reads SNHLY; CDR2 reads FYNNEI. V shed 5 bases and J shed 6 bases, with 5 bases lying between them. CDR3 size: 11 residues. CDR3 sequence: CASSPFNEQFL. Written as DNA, the CDR3 is TGTGCCAGCAGTCCGTTCAATGAGCAGTTCCTC.

There are a few counts of this clonotype. The chain uses TRBV6-5 and TRBJ1-1; no firm D call. Per the germline V gene, CDR1 is MNHEY and CDR2 is SVGAGI. This CDR3 has 13 residues. V lost 6 bases and J lost 3, with 11 bases in between. The CDR3 loop reads CASRYGVYTEAFF. CDR3 bases: TGTGCCAGCAGGTACGGGGTGTACACTGAAGCTTTCTTT.

V and J are TRBV12-3 or TRBV12-4 and TRBJ1-2, with D unresolved. V lost 9 bases and J lost 4, with 18 bases in between. This CDR3 region has 14 residues. This CDR3 is CASNGWASPYGYTF. In DNA form, the CDR3 reads TGTGCCAGTAACGGATGGGCTTCGCCCTATGGCTACACCTTC.

This clonotype was found many times. The genes are TRBV28 and TRBJ2-1; D not certain. V lost 3 bases, J lost 5 bases, and 14 bases lay in between. This CDR3 region has 15 residues. Germline CDR1 MDHEN, CDR2 SYDVKM. CDR3 DNA: TGTGCCAGCAGTTTGGTTTGGGGTTTAGACAATGAGCAGTTCTTC. This gives the protein CASSLVWGLDNEQFF.

This clonotype was found many times. The chain links TRBV5-1 to TRBJ2-4; D may correspond to TRBD1 or TRBD2 (6 bases each). The CDR3 length is 14 residues. V shed 0 bases and J shed 9 bases, with 13 bases lying between them. Germline CDR1 and CDR2: SGHRS and YFSETQ. The CDR3 nucleotides are TGCGCCAGCAGCTTGGCCGGGGGCGCAGCCATTCAGTACTTC. The encoded protein is CASSLAGGAAIQYF.

The V and J genes are TRBV2 and TRBJ1-5; D gene unclear. Trimming pared 11 bases from V and 7 bases from J, leaving 21 bases between. Germline CDR1 SNHLY, CDR2 FYNNEI. The CDR3 length is 14 residues. Written as DNA, the CDR3 is TGTGCCGGCAAACGCCAAAGCCCGGACCAGCCCCAGCATTTT. Translating it yields CAGKRQSPDQPQHF.

This clonotype has a handful of counts. The chain couples TRBV7-9 to TRBJ1-1; 7 bases align to TRBD1. From germline, CDR1 is SEHNR and CDR2 FQNEAQ (reference sequence). CDR3 length: 13 residues. Unmatched junction bases numbered 7, after V lost 6 bases and J lost 6 bases. The chain's CDR3 is CASRATGLAEAFF. CDR3 DNA sequence: TGTGCCAGCAGAGCGACAGGGTTGGCTGAAGCTTTCTTT. The full variable domain, in which reference TRBV7-9 and TRBJ1-1 provide the parts outside the CDR3, is DTGVSQNPRHKITKRGQNVTFRCDPISEHNRLYWYRQTLGQGPEFLTYFQNEAQLEKSRLLSDRFSAERPKGSFSTLEIQRTEQGDSAMYLCASRATGLAEAFFGQGTRLTVV.

This clonotype appeared many times. The chain uses TRBV30 and TRBJ1-1; D call uncertain. Germline CDR1 GTSNPN, CDR2 SVGIG (reference sequence). The length of the CDR3 is 11 residues. V was pared by 1 base and J by 4 bases, with 4 bases between. CDR3 in DNA: TGTGCCTGGAGTGAATTCACTGAAGCTTTCTTT. It encodes CAWSEFTEAFF. Together with reference TRBV30 and TRBJ1-1, the CDR3 gives the full variable domain: SQTIHQWPATLVQPVGSPLSLECTVEGTSNPNLYWYRQAAGRGLQLLFYSVGIGQISSEVPQNLSASRPQDRQFILSSKKLLLSDSGFYLCAWSEFTEAFFGQGTRLTVV.

This clonotype came up many times. The chain links TRBV28 to TRBJ1-3, with TRBD1 identical over 8 bases. The CDR3 has 13 residues. With V trimmed by 9 bases and J by 4 bases, 5 bases remained unmatched. Germline CDR1 and CDR2: MDHEN and SYDVKM. This CDR3 is CASNRGAGNTIYF. CDR3 nucleotides: TGTGCCAGTAACAGGGGGGCCGGAAACACCATATATTTT.

This chain joins TRBV14 and TRBJ2-1; D is unresolved. CDR3 length equals 14 residues. The ends were cut back, 2 bases at V and 0 bases at J, with 5 bases in the middle. The germline CDR1 and CDR2 sequences are SGHDN and FVKESK. The CDR3 is CASSQNRSYNEQFF. For the CDR3, the DNA is TGTGCCAGCAGCCAAAACCGCTCCTACAATGAGCAGTTCTTC.

This clonotype was counted between two and nine times. This rearrangement joins TRBV11-2 to TRBJ1-1; D gene ambiguous. CDR1 is SGHAT and CDR2 is FQNNGV in the germline V gene. V was pared by 2 bases and J by 1 base, with 8 bases between. The CDR3 spans 14 residues. The CDR3 DNA is TGTGCCAGCAGCTTAAATTTCGGGAACACTGAAGCTTTCTTT. Its translation is CASSLNFGNTEAFF.

The sample holds many counts of this clonotype. The V and J genes are TRBV30 and TRBJ2-1, with TRBD2 matching 13 bases. Per the germline V gene, CDR1 is GTSNPN and CDR2 is SVGIG (reference sequence). CDR3 size: 14 residues. The trim removed 2 bases at V and 6 bases at J, leaving 1 base unmatched. The CDR3 region has the DNA TGTGCCTGGAGTAGACTAGCGGGAGGCAATGAGCAGTTCTTC. Residues: CAWSRLAGGNEQFF.

This chain connects TRBV4-1 to TRBJ2-2; no clear D gene. The V and J ends lost 2 bases and 7 bases respectively, with 11 bases between them. Germline V lookup: CDR1 MGHRA, CDR2 YSYEKL. This CDR3 is 14 amino acids long. CDR3 coding DNA: TGCGCCAGCAGCCAACGGACCTCCAACGGGGAGCTGTTTTTT. This sequence encodes CASSQRTSNGELFF.

This clonotype was seen at least ten times. The J gene is TRBJ2-5, the V gene TRBV6-1, with TRBD2 as a possible D gene (6 bases). CDR3 length equals 15 residues. Trimming stripped 5 bases from V and 5 bases from J, with 18 bases between. Germline CDR1 MNHNS, CDR2 SASEGT. CDR3: CASSSGPGSGETQYF. CDR3 DNA sequence: TGTGCCAGCAGTTCGGGACCCGGGAGCGGGGAGACCCAGTACTTC.

Turning to this clonotype: Possible read error: a much larger clone is one base away. The rearrangement links TRBV7-9 to TRBJ2-7, with 7 nucleotides matching TRBD1. After removal of 6 bases from V and 8 bases from J, the junction contained 10 bases not matched to a gene. The germline CDR1 and CDR2 sequences are SEHNR and FQNEAQ (reference sequence). There are 13 residues in the CDR3. In DNA form, the CDR3 reads TGTGCCAGCAGTTCCGACAGGGCCCACAAGCAGTACTTC. Residues: CASSSDRAHKQYF. Supplemented by reference TRBV7-9 and TRBJ2-7, the full variable domain reads DTGVSQNPRHKITKRGQNVTFRCDPISEHNRLYWYRQTLGQGPEFLTYFQNEAQLEKSRLLSDRFSAERPKGSFSTLEIQRTEQGDSAMYLCASSSDRAHKQYFGPGTRLTVT.

There are many counts of this clonotype. The chain recombines TRBV28 with TRBJ1-2, with D maybe TRBD1 (5 bases). Germline CDR1 and CDR2: MDHEN and SYDVKM. This CDR3 has 13 amino acids. Trimming removed 6 bases from V and 0 bases from J, with 8 bases in between. CDR3 nucleotide sequence: TGTGCCAGCAGGCGGGACCCTAACTATGGCTACACCTTC. The encoded protein is CASRRDPNYGYTF.

The chain has TRBV11-1 and TRBJ2-5, with TRBD1 matching 7 bases. Germline V gene sequence: CDR1 SGHAT, CDR2 FQDESV (reference sequence). The CDR3 contains 15 residues. V was pared by 6 bases and J by 0 bases, with 7 bases of the junction left unmatched. The CDR3 protein is CASSERTGYQETQYF. The CDR3 nucleotides are TGTGCCAGCAGTGAAAGGACAGGCTACCAAGAGACCCAGTACTTC.

The chain has TRBV7-3 and TRBJ2-1; D is perhaps TRBD1 or TRBD2 (5 bases each). CDR1 SGHTA and CDR2 FQGTGA come from the germline V gene. Trimming left V 6 bases short and J 6 bases short, with 18 bases between. The CDR3 runs to 15 residues. CDR3 nucleotide sequence: TGTGCCAGCAGTTCTCAGGGAGCCCTCTCCAATGAGCAGTTCTTC. This sequence encodes CASSSQGALSNEQFF.